These 20 T cell receptor beta chains came from one sample sequenced in a study of PD-L1 blockade in urothelial cancer. This sample's time point: peripheral blood 6 weeks after treatment start. Assay: immunoSEQ multiplex PCR; the TCRdb copy retains only in-frame clones and omits some. The table records around 110,000 clones, roughly 91% of them present only once. Sequences were derived from PBMCs, sampled around atezolizumab (anti-PD-L1) treatment. All receptors come from a man between 60 and 75 years old with urothelial cancer.

This clone was detected once. The gene calls are TRBV4-2 and TRBJ1-2; TRBD1 aligns across 9 bases. This CDR3 is built from 17 residues. The V gene end was trimmed by 3 bases and the J gene end by 4 bases; junction bases not matched to a gene: 12. In germline, CDR1 is LGHNA, CDR2 YNFKEQ. CDR3 in DNA: TGTGCCAGCAGCCATCCCGAGGGGACAGGGAGGGTCTATGGCTACACCTTC. Protein: CASSHPEGTGRVYGYTF.

The rearrangement links TRBV30 to TRBJ1-6, with 10 bases lining up with TRBD1. CDR1 GTSNPN and CDR2 SVGIG come from the germline V gene (reference sequence). V lost 1 base and J lost 8; bases outside the gene matches: 2. The length of the CDR3 is 14 residues. CDR3 bases: TGTGCCTGGAGTGGGACAGGGGGTTATTCACCCCTCCACTTT. As protein: CAWSGTGGYSPLHF.

This sequence joins TRBV10-3 and TRBJ2-7; D is unclear. V was pared by 10 bases and J by 0 bases, with 10 bases between. The CDR3 covers 12 residues. The germline CDR1 and CDR2 sequences are ENHRY and SYGVKD. The CDR3 bases are TGTGCCACCTCAGACTTCTCCTACGAGCAGTACTTC. Residues: CATSDFSYEQYF.

A note on this clone: At one boundary the junction diverges from the germline segment, which might be a read error. The V call is TRBV28, the J call TRBJ2-3, with a weak D call TRBD2 (5 bases). The CDR3 has 13 amino acids. The germline V gene has CDR1 MDHEN and CDR2 SYDVKM. CDR3 amino acids: CASSLASRDTQYF. The CDR3 nucleotides read TGTGCCAGCAGTTTGGCTAGCAGAGATACGCAGTATTTT.

This clone was detected once. The rearrangement joins TRBV23-1 to TRBJ1-3; D call uncertain. TRBV23-1 is classed as an ORF, of uncertain function. The length of the CDR3 is 10 residues. The V gene lost 10 bases and the J gene lost 6 bases, with 7 bases spanning the gap. Here the CDR3 reads CATFSNTIYF. CDR3 DNA sequence: TGCGCCACGTTTTCAAACACCATATATTTT.

This clone was detected only a few times. J is TRBJ2-2 and V is TRBV5-4; 12 positions match TRBD2. The germline CDR1 and CDR2 sequences are SGHNT and YYREEE (reference sequence). The CDR3 loop spans 17 amino acids. Germline trimming cut 4 bases from V and 2 bases from J; bases unmatched to any gene: 6. CDR3 coding DNA: TGTGCCAGCAGCCTCGGACTAGCGGGAACTAACACCGGGGAGCTGTTTTTT. It encodes CASSLGLAGTNTGELFF.

The V gene is TRBV11-2, the J gene TRBJ1-2, with unresolved D. V lost 4 bases, J lost 4 bases, and 16 bases lay in between. Germline CDR1 and CDR2: SGHAT and FQNNGV. This CDR3 is 15 amino acids long. In DNA, the CDR3 is TGTGCCAGCAGCTCCCGACCGCCCCGGGGCTATGGCTACACCTTC. Translating it yields CASSSRPPRGYGYTF.

This clone was counted once. The chain is built from TRBV2 and TRBJ2-1, with 9 bases lining up with TRBD1. The junction had 7 bases not matched to a gene; V was cut back by 6 bases and J by 13 bases. CDR3 size: 12 residues. Germline V lookup: CDR1 SNHLY, CDR2 FYNNEI. The CDR3 loop reads CASSATGGVQFF. In nucleotides, the CDR3 is TGTGCCAGCAGCGCAACAGGGGGCGTCCAGTTCTTC.

This clone has a single count. The rearrangement joins TRBV7-2 to TRBJ2-1; D unresolved. Deletions cut 1 base from V and 8 bases from J, with 9 bases between. Germline assignment: CDR1 SGHTA and CDR2 FQGNSA. The CDR3 runs 13 residues. CDR3 sequence reads: CASSLVAVDEQFF. Here the CDR3 DNA reads TGTGCCAGCAGCTTAGTTGCAGTCGATGAGCAGTTCTTC. The full variable domain, with the rest looked up from reference TRBV7-2 and TRBJ2-1, is GAGVSQSPSNKVTEKGKDVELRCDPISGHTALYWYRQSLGQGLEFLIYFQGNSAPDKSGLPSDRFSAERTGGSVSTLTIQRTQQEDSAVYLCASSLVAVDEQFFGPGTRLTVL.

The CDR3 DNA follows: TGTGCCAGCAGTCCGGACAGGACTGCTTATGGCTACACCTTC. Translation: CASSPDRTAYGYTF. The chain combines TRBV27 with TRBJ1-2, with 7 bases fitting TRBD1. Germline loops: CDR1 MNHEY, CDR2 SMNVEV (reference sequence). The trim removed 5 bases at V and 5 bases at J, leaving 8 bases unmatched. The CDR3 is made up of 14 amino acids.

In the case of this clone: Relative to the germline gene, one junction end is altered; a read error may explain this. The V gene is TRBV2, the J gene TRBJ2-7; D perhaps matches TRBD2 (5 bases). CDR1 SNHLY and CDR2 FYNNEI come from the germline V gene. The CDR3 runs 10 residues. The CDR3, as DNA: TGTGCCAGCACGACCGCGAGGGTCGCTTTC. Amino acid sequence: CASTTARVAF.

V is TRBV4-3 and J is TRBJ2-7, with TRBD2 as a possible D gene (5 bases). The length of the CDR3 is 18 residues. CDR1 and CDR2 from the germline V gene are LGHNA and YSLEER. The V end was cut by 0 bases, the J end by 5 bases, with 23 bases between. Here the CDR3 DNA reads TGCGCCAGCAGCCAAGATACGACTATAGGGCGGACGGGCGACGAGCAGTACTTC. Translating it yields CASSQDTTIGRTGDEQYF.

V is TRBV15 and J is TRBJ2-1; a possible D gene is TRBD2 (6 bases). Trimming pared 3 bases from V and 4 bases from J, leaving 22 bases between. Germline CDR1 LNHNV, CDR2 YYDKDF (reference sequence). There are 18 residues in the CDR3. The CDR3 nucleotides are TGTGCCACCAGCAGGAACCTAGCGACCCCGTCCGGATACAATGAGCAGTTCTTC. Protein product: CATSRNLATPSGYNEQFF.

The V gene is TRBV7-9, the J gene TRBJ1-2; a possible D gene is TRBD1 (6 bases). The ends were cut back, 5 bases at V and 8 bases at J, with 12 bases in the middle. The V gene's germline CDR1 is SEHNR and CDR2 FQNEAQ (reference sequence). The CDR3 is 12 amino acids. The CDR3 reads CASSAGAGGYTF. In nucleotides, the CDR3 is TGTGCCAGCAGCGCAGGGGCAGGGGGCTACACCTTC. The variable domain in full, with the rest retrieved from reference TRBV7-9 and TRBJ1-2, is DTGVSQNPRHKITKRGQNVTFRCDPISEHNRLYWYRQTLGQGPEFLTYFQNEAQLEKSRLLSDRFSAERPKGSFSTLEIQRTEQGDSAMYLCASSAGAGGYTFGSGTRLTVV.

The V gene is TRBV5-1, the J gene TRBJ2-5, with TRBD1 matching 7 bases. CDR3 size: 15 residues. Germline V CDR1 and CDR2: SGHRS, YFSETQ. V lost 2 bases and J lost 3; bases outside the gene matches: 7. The CDR3 DNA sequence: TGCGCCAGCAGCTTAGAGGGGACAGAAAAAGAGACCCAGTACTTC. Protein: CASSLEGTEKETQYF. The full variable domain, in which reference TRBV5-1 and TRBJ2-5 provide the parts outside the CDR3, is KAGVTQTPRYLIKTRGQQVTLSCSPISGHRSVSWYQQTPGQGLQFLFEYFSETQRNKGNFPGRFSGRQFSNSRSEMNVSTLELGDSALYLCASSLEGTEKETQYFGPGTRLLVL.

The V call is TRBV7-2, the J call TRBJ2-5; TRBD1 might be the D (6 bases). V lost 8 bases, J lost 2 bases, and 18 bases lay in between. Germline CDR1 is SGHTA and CDR2 is FQGNSA. This CDR3 is built from 15 residues. The CDR3 protein is CASVLWGHTQETQYF. The CDR3 bases are TGTGCCAGCGTACTTTGGGGACATACACAAGAGACCCAGTACTTC.

V usage is TRBV7-9 and J usage is TRBJ1-2; possibly TRBD1 for D (6 bases). V was shortened by 1 base and J by 3 bases, with 15 bases between the two germline ends. CDR3 length: 16 amino acids. Per germline, CDR1 SEHNR and CDR2 FQNEAQ (reference sequence). CDR3 loop: CASSLGEGGVDYGYTF. CDR3 nucleotide sequence: TGTGCCAGCAGCTTAGGAGAAGGGGGAGTTGACTATGGCTACACCTTC.

This chain connects TRBV2 to TRBJ2-2, with 11 bases lining up with TRBD2. Germline CDR1 reads SNHLY; CDR2 reads FYNNEI. CDR3 length: 15 residues. V shed 7 bases, J shed 5 bases, and the junction held 6 bases outside the gene matches. The CDR3 sequence: CASTQRLAGTGELFF. CDR3 DNA sequence: TGTGCCAGCACGCAGCGACTAGCGGGGACCGGGGAGCTGTTTTTT.

CDR3 nucleotide sequence: TGTGCCAGCAGGGCGAGCGGGGCCGAGGCGCAGTATTTT. It is translated as CASRASGAEAQYF. The chain recombines TRBV28 with TRBJ2-3, with TRBD2 matching over 7 bases. The CDR3 is 13 residues long. Germline CDR1 and CDR2: MDHEN and SYDVKM. The V gene end was trimmed by 6 bases and the J gene end by 10 bases; junction bases not matched to a gene: 10.

The CDR3 sequence: CASSYSNGRNNEQFF. The CDR3 region has the DNA TGTGCCAGCAGTTACTCGAACGGGAGGAACAATGAGCAGTTCTTC. V usage is TRBV6-5 and J usage is TRBJ2-1, with 7 bases that match TRBD2. V shed 0 bases and J 5 bases; nucleotides not matched to a gene: 4. CDR1 is MNHEY, CDR2 SVGAGI, per germline. This CDR3 region has 15 residues.